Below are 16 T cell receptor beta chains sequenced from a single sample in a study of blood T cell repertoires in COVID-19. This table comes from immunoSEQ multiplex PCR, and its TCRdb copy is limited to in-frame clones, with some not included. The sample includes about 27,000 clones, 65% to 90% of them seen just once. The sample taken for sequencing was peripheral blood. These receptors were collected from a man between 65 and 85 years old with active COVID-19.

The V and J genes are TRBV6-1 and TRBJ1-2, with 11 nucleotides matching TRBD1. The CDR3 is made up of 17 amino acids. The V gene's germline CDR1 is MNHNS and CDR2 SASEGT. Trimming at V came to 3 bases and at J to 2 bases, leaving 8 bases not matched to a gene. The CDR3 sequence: CASSEDGTGGSNYGYTF. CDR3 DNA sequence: TGTGCCAGCAGTGAGGATGGGACAGGGGGTTCCAACTATGGCTACACCTTC.

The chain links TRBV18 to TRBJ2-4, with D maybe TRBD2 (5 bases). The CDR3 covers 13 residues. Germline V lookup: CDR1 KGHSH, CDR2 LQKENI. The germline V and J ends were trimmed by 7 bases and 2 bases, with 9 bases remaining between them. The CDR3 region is CASFRDSKNIQYF. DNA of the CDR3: TGTGCCAGCTTCCGGGATTCCAAAAACATTCAGTACTTC.

This CDR3 is CASSVAPGTSGSGAYNEQFF. The CDR3 DNA sequence: TGTGCCAGCAGCGTAGCCCCCGGGACTAGCGGGAGTGGCGCCTACAATGAGCAGTTCTTC. This chain uses TRBV9 with TRBJ2-1, with TRBD2 identical over 14 bases. After removal of 0 bases from V and 2 bases from J, the junction contained 10 bases not matched to a gene. This CDR3 comprises 20 residues. Germline V lookup: CDR1 SGDLS, CDR2 YYNGEE. Filled out from reference TRBV9 and TRBJ2-1, the complete variable domain reads DSGVTQTPKHLITATGQRVTLRCSPRSGDLSVYWYQQSLDQGLQFLIQYYNGEERAKGNILERFSAQQFPDLHSELNLSSLELGDSALYFCASSVAPGTSGSGAYNEQFFGPGTRLTVL.

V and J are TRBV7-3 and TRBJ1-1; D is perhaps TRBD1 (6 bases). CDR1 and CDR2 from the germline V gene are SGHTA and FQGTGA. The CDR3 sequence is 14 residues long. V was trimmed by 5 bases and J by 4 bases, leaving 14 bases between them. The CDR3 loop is CASSTQGRVTEAFF. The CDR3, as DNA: TGTGCCAGCAGCACACAGGGTAGAGTCACTGAAGCTTTCTTT.

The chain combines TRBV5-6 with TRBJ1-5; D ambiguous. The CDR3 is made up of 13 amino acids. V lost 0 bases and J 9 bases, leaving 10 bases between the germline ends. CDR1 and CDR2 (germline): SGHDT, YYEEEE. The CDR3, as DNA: TGTGCCAGCAGCTTGGGAGGGATCTCGCCCCAGCATTTT. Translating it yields CASSLGGISPQHF.

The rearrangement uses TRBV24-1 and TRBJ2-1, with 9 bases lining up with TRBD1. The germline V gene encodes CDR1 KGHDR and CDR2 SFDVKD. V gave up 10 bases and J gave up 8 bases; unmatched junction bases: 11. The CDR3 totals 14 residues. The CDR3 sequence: CATSTGGMGDEQFF. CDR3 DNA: TGTGCCACGAGTACAGGGGGCATGGGCGATGAGCAGTTCTTC.

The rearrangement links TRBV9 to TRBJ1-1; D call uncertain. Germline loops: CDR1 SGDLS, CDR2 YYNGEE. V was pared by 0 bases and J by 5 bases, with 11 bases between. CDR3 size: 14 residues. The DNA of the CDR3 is TGTGCCAGCAGCGTAGAGCCGCTCGGGACTGAAGCTTTCTTT. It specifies CASSVEPLGTEAFF.

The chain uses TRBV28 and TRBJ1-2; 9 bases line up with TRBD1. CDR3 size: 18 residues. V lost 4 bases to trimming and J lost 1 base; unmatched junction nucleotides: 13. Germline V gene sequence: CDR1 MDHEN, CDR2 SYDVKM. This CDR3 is CASSSPGQGPLYNYGYTF. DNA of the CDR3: TGTGCCAGCAGTTCTCCGGGACAGGGACCCCTGTATAACTATGGCTACACCTTC.

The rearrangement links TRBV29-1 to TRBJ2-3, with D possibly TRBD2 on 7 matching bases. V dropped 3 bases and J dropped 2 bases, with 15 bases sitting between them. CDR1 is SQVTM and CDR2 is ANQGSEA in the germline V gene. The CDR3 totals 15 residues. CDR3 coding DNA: TGCAGCGTTGATCGGCGGGGGCGGAACACAGATACGCAGTATTTT. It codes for CSVDRRGRNTDTQYF.

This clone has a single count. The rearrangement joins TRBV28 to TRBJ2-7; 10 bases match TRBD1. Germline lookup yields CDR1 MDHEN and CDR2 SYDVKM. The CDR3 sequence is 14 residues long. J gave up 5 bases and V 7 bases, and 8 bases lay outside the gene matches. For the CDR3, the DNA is TGTGCCAGCAAAAGTCCCGGGACAGGGGACGAGCAGTACTTC. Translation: CASKSPGTGDEQYF.

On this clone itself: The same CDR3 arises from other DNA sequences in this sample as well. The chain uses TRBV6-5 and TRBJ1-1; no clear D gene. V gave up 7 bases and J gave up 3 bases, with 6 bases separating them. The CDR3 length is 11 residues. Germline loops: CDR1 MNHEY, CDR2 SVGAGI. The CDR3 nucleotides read TGTGCCAGCAAGCGGGACACTGAAGCTTTCTTT. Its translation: CASKRDTEAFF.

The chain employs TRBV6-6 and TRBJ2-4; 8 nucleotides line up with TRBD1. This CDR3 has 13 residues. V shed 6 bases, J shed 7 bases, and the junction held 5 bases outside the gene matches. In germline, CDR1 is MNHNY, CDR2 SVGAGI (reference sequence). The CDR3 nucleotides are TGTGCCAGCAGCTCGGGACAGGCTAACATTCAGTACTTC. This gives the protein CASSSGQANIQYF.

CDR3 sequence: CASSFYGTDQETQYF. CDR3 in DNA: TGCGCCAGCAGCTTTTACGGGACAGACCAAGAGACCCAGTACTTC. The chain combines TRBV5-1 with TRBJ2-5; the match to TRBD1 covers 7 bases. CDR1 SGHRS and CDR2 YFSETQ come from the germline V gene. V dropped 2 bases and J dropped 0; count of bases not matched to a gene: 4. This CDR3 comprises 15 residues.

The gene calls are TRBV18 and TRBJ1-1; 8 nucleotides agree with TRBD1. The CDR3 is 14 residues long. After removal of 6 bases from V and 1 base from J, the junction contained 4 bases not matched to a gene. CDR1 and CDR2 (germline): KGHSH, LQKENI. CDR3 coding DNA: TGTGCCAGCTCCCAGGGACAGGAGAACACTGAAGCTTTCTTT. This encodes CASSQGQENTEAFF.

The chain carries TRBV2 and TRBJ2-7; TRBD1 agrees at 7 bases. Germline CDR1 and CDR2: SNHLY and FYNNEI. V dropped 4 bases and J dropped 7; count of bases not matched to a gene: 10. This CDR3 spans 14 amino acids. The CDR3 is CASSGDRLQREQYF. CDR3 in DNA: TGTGCCAGCAGTGGGGACAGACTTCAGAGGGAGCAGTACTTC.

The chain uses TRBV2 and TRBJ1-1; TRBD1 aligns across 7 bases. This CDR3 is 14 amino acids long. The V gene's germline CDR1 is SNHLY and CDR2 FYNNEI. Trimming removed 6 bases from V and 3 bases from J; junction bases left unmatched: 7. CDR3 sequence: CASRENTGDTEAFF. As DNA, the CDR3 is TGTGCCAGCAGGGAGAATACAGGGGACACTGAAGCTTTCTTT.